These T cell receptor beta chains were read from a single sample in a study of shared clonotypes between healthy human individuals. Profiled with immunoSEQ multiplex PCR; TCRdb holds only in-frame clones, not every one. The table lists about 2.3 million clones, 85% to 95% of them singletons. The sequenced material came from naive CD4+ T cells from PBMCs. Receptor source: a man between 18 and 29 years old in good health. Some clones in this sample may be carry-over from other donors' samples. Both conserved end residues are part of each CDR3. A D gene is named only where the DNA matches it firmly. Size is stated for part of the rows, as once, few or many counts, or as a class when the clone is expanded.

TRBV19	TRBJ1-1	once	-	CASRGRGPNTEAFF	TGTGCCAGTAGAGGGCGAGGCCCGAACACTGAAGCTTTCTTT
TRBV29-1	TRBJ2-5	-	-	CSVSWGSQETQYF	TGCAGCGTTAGTTGGGGAAGCCAAGAGACCCAGTACTTC
TRBV11-3	TRBJ2-7	-	-	CASSSGQNSYEQYF	TGTGCCAGCAGCTCTGGACAGAACTCCTACGAGCAGTACTTC
TRBV28	TRBJ2-7	-	TRBD2	CASSSEGLARYEQYF	TGTGCCAGCAGTTCCGAGGGACTAGCGCGTTACGAGCAGTACTTC
TRBV6-5	TRBJ2-2	-	-	CASSYAENTGELFF	TGTGCCAGCAGTTACGCGGAGAACACCGGGGAGCTGTTTTTT
TRBV27	TRBJ2-7	-	-	CASRVYEQYF	TGTGCCAGCAGAGTCTACGAGCAGTACTTC
TRBV29-1	TRBJ1-2	-	-	CSVRPGITYGYTF	TGCAGCGTTCGGCCGGGAATCACCTATGGCTACACCTTC
TRBV5-1	TRBJ2-1	-	-	CASSLESAGPTDEQFF	TGCGCCAGCAGCTTGGAAAGTGCGGGTCCTACGGATGAGCAGTTCTTC
TRBV11-2	TRBJ1-1	-	-	CASSSSGTLNTEAFF	TGTGCCAGCAGCTCTTCCGGGACACTGAACACTGAAGCTTTCTTT
TRBV27	TRBJ2-5	-	-	CASKYGTQETQYF	TGTGCCAGCAAGTACGGGACTCAAGAGACCCAGTACTTC
TRBV5-1	TRBJ2-7	-	-	CASSWRTEYEQYF	TGCGCCAGCAGCTGGAGGACAGAATACGAGCAGTACTTC
TRBV7-8	TRBJ2-5	-	TRBD1	CASKPDRFRGPGQETQYF	TGTGCCAGCAAGCCCGACCGATTCAGGGGGCCGGGGCAAGAGACCCAGTACTTC
TRBV28	TRBJ1-2	few	TRBD1	CASSLFPGGLYGYTF	TGTGCCAGCAGTTTATTCCCAGGGGGACTCTATGGCTACACCTTC
TRBV27	TRBJ1-2	-	-	CASSPDRYYGYTF	TGTGCCAGCAGTCCGGACAGATACTATGGCTACACCTTC
TRBV7-2	TRBJ1-3	-	-	CASSSITVSISGNTIYF	TGTGCCAGCAGCTCCATTACAGTGTCGATCTCTGGAAACACCATATATTTT
TRBV4-1	TRBJ1-2	-	-	CASSHNPGRGIRGYTF	TGCGCCAGCAGCCATAATCCCGGAAGGGGAATTCGGGGCTACACCTTC
TRBV28	TRBJ2-7	-	TRBD2	CASRLLAGGEQYF	TGTGCCAGCAGATTACTCGCGGGAGGCGAGCAGTACTTC
TRBV5-1	TRBJ2-5	-	-	CASSLSDIETQYF	TGCGCCAGCAGCTTATCCGATATCGAGACCCAGTACTTC
TRBV6-6	TRBJ1-2	-	-	CASSLPYTGTYGYTF	TGTGCCAGCAGCCTACCTTATACAGGGACCTATGGCTACACCTTC
TRBV5-4	TRBJ1-2	-	TRBD1	CASSYQGQGDYGYTF	TGTGCCAGCAGCTACCAGGGACAGGGGGACTATGGCTACACCTTC
TRBV19	TRBJ2-6	-	-	CASAKQGAHVLTF	TGTGCCAGTGCTAAACAGGGAGCCCACGTCCTGACTTTC
TRBV28	TRBJ1-2	once	TRBD1	CASSPGDEGAYGYTF	TGTGCCAGCAGTCCCGGAGATGAGGGGGCATATGGCTACACCTTC
TRBV11-2	TRBJ2-1	-	-	CASSLASGTYNEQFF	TGTGCCAGCAGCTTAGCTTCAGGTACCTACAATGAGCAGTTCTTC
TRBV7-2	TRBJ2-5	-	-	CASSLSALGGSETQYF	TGTGCCAGCAGCTTATCGGCCTTAGGAGGTTCCGAGACCCAGTACTTC
TRBV28	TRBJ2-3	-	TRBD2	CASSTRTSGPTDTQYF	TGTGCCAGCAGTACTCGGACTAGCGGTCCCACAGATACGCAGTATTTT
TRBV9	TRBJ2-1	-	-	CASSTVSAYNEQFF	TGTGCCAGCAGCACGGTTAGTGCCTACAATGAGCAGTTCTTC
TRBV7-9	TRBJ2-1	-	-	CASSLAAGPYNEQFF	TGTGCCAGCAGCTTAGCGGCGGGACCCTACAATGAGCAGTTCTTC
TRBV11-3	TRBJ2-1	-	TRBD2	CASSPPSGSSSLYNEQFF	TGTGCCAGCAGCCCTCCTAGCGGGAGCTCGTCCCTATACAATGAGCAGTTCTTC